The 14 T cell receptor beta chains below were found in one sample sequenced in a study of blood T cell repertoires in COVID-19 (TCRdb year 2020). Receptor amplification or capture employed the immunoSEQ multiplex PCR assay. Here the immuneACCESS table is served through TCRdb, limited to in-frame sequences with V and J called. Missing clones are a known gap in these copies; in checked studies unresolved V genes cover under half, and the rest lacks a known reason. The sample table contains around 270,000 clones; only one count was recorded for roughly 86% of them. The ten biggest clones cover approximately 9.4% of the sample. Sequencing was performed on peripheral blood. The receptors derive from a man aged 35-49 years who had recovered from COVID-19.

This sequence joins TRBV6-1 and TRBJ1-1, with a tentative D call TRBD1 (6 bases). CDR1 is MNHNS, CDR2 SASEGT, per germline. V lost 2 bases to trimming and J lost 13 bases, with 26 bases between them. This CDR3 region has 16 residues. The CDR3 region is CASSETGGSGGRRGFF. The CDR3 DNA sequence: TGTGCCAGCAGTGAAACAGGAGGGAGCGGGGGGCGAAGGGGTTTCTTT.

The chain links TRBV7-2 to TRBJ2-3; 13 positions agree with TRBD2. Trimming took 5 bases from V and 9 from J; bases not matched to a gene: 11. CDR3 size: 16 residues. Germline CDR1 is SGHTA and CDR2 is FQGNSA. CDR3 loop: CASSPLGLAGRDTQYF. CDR3 DNA: TGTGCCAGCAGCCCCCTGGGACTAGCGGGAAGAGACACGCAGTATTTT.

This rearrangement joins TRBV7-8 to TRBJ2-7, with 8 bases matching TRBD1. V shed 3 bases, J shed 0 bases, and the junction held 10 bases outside the gene matches. The germline gives CDR1 SGHVS, CDR2 FQNEAQ. The CDR3 covers 17 residues. CDR3 nucleotide sequence: TGTGCCAGCAGCTTCTCCGGGACAGGACTTAGCTCCTACGAGCAGTACTTC. This translates into CASSFSGTGLSSYEQYF.

The chain joins TRBV25-1 to TRBJ2-2, with 8 bases lining up with TRBD1. V dropped 3 bases and J dropped 4; count of bases not matched to a gene: 1. Germline V gene sequence: CDR1 MGHDK, CDR2 SYGVNS. The CDR3 has 14 amino acids. This chain's CDR3 is CASSDRGLTGELFF. Here the CDR3 DNA reads TGTGCCAGCAGTGACAGGGGGCTCACCGGGGAGCTGTTTTTT.

The chain links TRBV7-6 to TRBJ2-1; 13 positions agree with TRBD2. V lost 3 bases to trimming and J lost 8 bases; unmatched junction nucleotides: 4. Germline CDR1 SGHVS, CDR2 FNYEAQ. The CDR3 is made up of 15 amino acids. Here the CDR3 DNA reads TGTGCCAGCAGCTTGGGCGGGACTAGCGGGGATGAGCAGTTCTTC. Residues: CASSLGGTSGDEQFF.

V usage is TRBV7-2 and J usage is TRBJ1-3, with TRBD1 as a possible D gene (6 bases). The germline gives CDR1 SGHTA, CDR2 FQGNSA. Trimming cost V 2 bases and J 3 bases, with 11 bases left between them. CDR3 length: 15 residues. Here the CDR3 DNA reads TGTGCCAGCAGCTTAATGGGGGCTGATGGAAACACCATATATTTT. Its translation is CASSLMGADGNTIYF.

The V gene is TRBV18, the J gene TRBJ1-5; TRBD1 agrees at 9 bases. This CDR3 has 15 residues. V lost 6 bases and J lost 3; bases outside the gene matches: 6. In germline, CDR1 is KGHSH, CDR2 LQKENI. The CDR3 loop reads CASSARTGDNQPQHF. The CDR3 DNA reads as TGTGCCAGCTCCGCTAGGACAGGGGACAATCAGCCCCAGCATTTT.

This clone was picked up one time. The chain joins TRBV3-1 (or the pseudogene TRBV3-2) to TRBJ2-7; D possibly corresponds to TRBD1 (6 bases). V was shortened by 6 bases and J by 0 bases, with 12 bases between the two germline ends. CDR1 is LGHDT and CDR2 is YNNKEL in the germline V gene (reference sequence). The CDR3 covers 14 residues. The CDR3 sequence: CASSPDRFSYEQYF. CDR3 bases: TGTGCCAGCAGTCCTGACAGGTTCTCCTACGAGCAGTACTTC.

The J gene is TRBJ2-4, the V gene TRBV19; 8 nucleotides match TRBD1. This CDR3 is 17 amino acids long. The germline gives CDR1 LNHDA, CDR2 SQIVND (reference sequence). The junction had 9 bases not matched to a gene; V was cut back by 5 bases and J by 0 bases. CDR3 DNA: TGTGCCAGTAGTTTACCCGACAGGGGCCTAGCCAAAAACATTCAGTACTTC. Encoded protein: CASSLPDRGLAKNIQYF.

This rearrangement joins TRBV6-6 to TRBJ1-5; 9 nucleotides agree with TRBD1. This CDR3 comprises 15 residues. Germline V CDR1 and CDR2: MNHNY, SVGAGI (reference sequence). The trim removed 6 bases at V and 3 bases at J, leaving 6 bases unmatched. CDR3 DNA sequence: TGTGCCAGCAGCGTAGACAGGGGGGTCAATCAGCCCCAGCATTTT. Protein: CASSVDRGVNQPQHF.

V and J are TRBV7-2 and TRBJ2-1; D not resolved. The CDR3 contains 16 residues. CDR1 SGHTA and CDR2 FQGNSA come from the germline V gene. The V end lost 3 bases, the J end lost 0 bases, and 12 bases lay between the germline ends. DNA of the CDR3: TGTGCCAGCAGCTTTGCGACTTCGAGCTCCTACAATGAGCAGTTCTTC. This encodes CASSFATSSSYNEQFF.

The chain recombines TRBV5-6 with TRBJ1-2; 9 nucleotides match TRBD1. V lost 6 bases and J lost 3; bases outside the gene matches: 15. Germline CDR1 is SGHDT and CDR2 is YYEEEE. The CDR3 contains 17 residues. CDR3 sequence (DNA): TGTGCCAGCACCAACTGGGGGACAGGGTCTTTCTACTATGGCTACACCTTC. This encodes CASTNWGTGSFYYGYTF. Drawing the rest from reference TRBV5-6 and TRBJ1-2, the complete variable domain is DAGVTQSPTHLIKTRGQQVTLRCSPKSGHDTVSWYQQALGQGPQFIFQYYEEEERQRGNFPDRFSGHQFPNYSSELNVNALLLGDSALYLCASTNWGTGSFYYGYTFGSGTRLTVV.

The rearrangement uses TRBV14 and TRBJ2-1; 13 positions match TRBD2. V gave up 4 bases and J gave up 10 bases; unmatched junction bases: 10. CDR3 length: 16 residues. Germline V gene sequence: CDR1 SGHDN, CDR2 FVKESK. CDR3 sequence reads: CASSLTGLAGAVEQFF. CDR3 bases: TGTGCCAGCAGCCTCACTGGACTAGCGGGAGCGGTCGAGCAGTTCTTC.

CDR3 nucleotides: TGTGCCAGCAGAATCCTACTAGCGGTCTCCTACAATGAGCAGTTCTTC. Protein: CASRILLAVSYNEQFF. The chain is built from TRBV14 and TRBJ2-1; TRBD2 matches at 8 bases. CDR1 SGHDN and CDR2 FVKESK come from the germline V gene. This CDR3 spans 16 amino acids. Trimming took 6 bases from V and 0 from J; bases not matched to a gene: 7.